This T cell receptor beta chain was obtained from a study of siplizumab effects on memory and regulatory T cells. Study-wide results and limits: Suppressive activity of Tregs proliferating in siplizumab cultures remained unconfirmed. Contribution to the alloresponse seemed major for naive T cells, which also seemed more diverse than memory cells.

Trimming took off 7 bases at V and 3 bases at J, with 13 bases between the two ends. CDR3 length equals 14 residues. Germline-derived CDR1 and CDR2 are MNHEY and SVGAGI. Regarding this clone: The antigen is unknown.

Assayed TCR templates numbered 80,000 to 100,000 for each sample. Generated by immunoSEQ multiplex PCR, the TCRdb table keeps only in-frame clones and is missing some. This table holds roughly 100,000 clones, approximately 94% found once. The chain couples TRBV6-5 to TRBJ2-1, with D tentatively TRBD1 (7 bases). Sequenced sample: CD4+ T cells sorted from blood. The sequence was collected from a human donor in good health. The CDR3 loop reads CASTGGQHYNEQFF. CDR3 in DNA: TGTGCCAGCACCGGGGGACAGCACTACAATGAGCAGTTCTTC.